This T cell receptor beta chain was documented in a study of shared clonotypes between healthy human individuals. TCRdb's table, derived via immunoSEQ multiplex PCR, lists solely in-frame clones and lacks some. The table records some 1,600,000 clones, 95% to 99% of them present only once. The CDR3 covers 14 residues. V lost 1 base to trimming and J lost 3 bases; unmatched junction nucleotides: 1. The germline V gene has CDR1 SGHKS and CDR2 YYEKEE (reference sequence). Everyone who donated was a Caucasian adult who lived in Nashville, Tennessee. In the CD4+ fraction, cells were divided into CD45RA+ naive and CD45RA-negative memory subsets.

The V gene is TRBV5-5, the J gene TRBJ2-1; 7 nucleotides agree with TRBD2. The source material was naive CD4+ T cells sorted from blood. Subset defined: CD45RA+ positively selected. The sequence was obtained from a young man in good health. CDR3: CASSLREGYNEQFF. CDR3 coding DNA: TGTGCCAGCAGCTTGAGGGAGGGCTACAATGAGCAGTTCTTC.